The TCR beta chain under discussion was sequenced for a study of T cell responses to AZD1222 COVID-19 vaccine. Profiling relied on immunoSEQ multiplex PCR, and the TCRdb table lists in-frame clones only, not all of them. The sample has roughly 150,000 clones; 90% are singletons. The germline V gene has CDR1 SGHAT and CDR2 FQDESV (reference sequence). The length of the CDR3 is 12 residues. V was trimmed by 6 bases and J by 3 bases, leaving 9 bases between them. This clone occurred many times. This chain links TRBV11-1 with TRBJ2-7; D is unresolved. The source of this sequence is an adult in good health. The sample consisted of peripheral blood, taken on day 0 of AZD1222 vaccination. The CDR3 here is CASSLTNYEQYF. Written as DNA, the CDR3 is TGTGCCAGCAGTTTAACCAACTACGAGCAGTACTTC.